Sequencing of this TCR beta chain was carried out in a study of T cell responses to AZD1222 COVID-19 vaccine. As concerns this clone: Its specificity is unknown.

Method: immunoSEQ multiplex PCR; TCRdb's copy keeps in-frame clones and lacks some. The table has about 120,000 clones, about 92% seen once. Trimming cost V 4 bases and J 6 bases, with 11 bases left between them. The germline gives CDR1 SGHDT, CDR2 YYEEEE. This CDR3 contains 12 residues. Second-dose groups at about 4 or about 12 weeks were pooled. General study findings and limits: Clonal diversity may have been underestimated, and the donors were mostly white British, with more females than males. Repertoires were obtained only post-peak T cell response.

The rearrangement links TRBV5-6 to TRBJ2-7; D is uncertain. This sample comprised peripheral blood, obtained 28 days after the second AZD1222 dose. This clonotype was sampled from an adult who received the AZD1222 COVID-19 vaccine. CDR3 coding DNA: TGTGCCAGCAGCCGCAGATGGGGCGAGCAGTACTTC. Translated: CASSRRWGEQYF.